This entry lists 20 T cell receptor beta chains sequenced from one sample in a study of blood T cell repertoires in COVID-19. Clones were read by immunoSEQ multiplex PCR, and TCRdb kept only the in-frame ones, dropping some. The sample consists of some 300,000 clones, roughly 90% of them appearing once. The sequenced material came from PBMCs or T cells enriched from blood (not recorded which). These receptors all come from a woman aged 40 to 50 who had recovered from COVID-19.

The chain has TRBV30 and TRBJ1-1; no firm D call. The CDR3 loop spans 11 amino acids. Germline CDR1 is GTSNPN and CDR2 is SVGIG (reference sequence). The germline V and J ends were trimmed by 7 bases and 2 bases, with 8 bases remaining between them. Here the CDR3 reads CAFEGNTEAFF. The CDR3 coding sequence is TGTGCCTTCGAGGGAAACACTGAAGCTTTCTTT.

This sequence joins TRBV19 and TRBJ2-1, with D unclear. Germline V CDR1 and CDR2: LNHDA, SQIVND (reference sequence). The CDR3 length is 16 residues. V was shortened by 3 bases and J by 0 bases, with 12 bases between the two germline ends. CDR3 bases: TGTGCCAGTAGTATTTACTTCCCGAGCTCCTACAATGAGCAGTTCTTC. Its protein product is CASSIYFPSSYNEQFF.

The CDR3 nucleotides read TGTGCCAGCAGGGCCATGACTAGAAACGCAGATACGCAGTATTTT. Its protein is CASRAMTRNADTQYF. The J gene is TRBJ2-3, the V gene TRBV2; TRBD2 is a possible D gene (6 bases). Germline values: CDR1 SNHLY, CDR2 FYNNEI. CDR3 length: 15 residues. V shed 6 bases and J shed 4 bases, with 17 bases lying between them.

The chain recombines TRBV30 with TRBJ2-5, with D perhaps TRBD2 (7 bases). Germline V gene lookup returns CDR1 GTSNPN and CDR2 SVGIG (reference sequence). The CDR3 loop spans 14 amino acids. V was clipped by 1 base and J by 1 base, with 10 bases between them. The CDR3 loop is CAWSGGGPQETQYF. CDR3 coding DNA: TGTGCCTGGAGTGGGGGGGGGCCCCAAGAGACCCAGTACTTC.

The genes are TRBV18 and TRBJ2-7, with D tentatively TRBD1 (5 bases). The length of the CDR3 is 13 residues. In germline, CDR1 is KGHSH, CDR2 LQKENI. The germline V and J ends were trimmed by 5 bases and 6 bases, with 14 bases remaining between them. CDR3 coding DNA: TGTGCCAGCTCAACAGGATTTTCGTTCGAGCAGTACTTC. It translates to CASSTGFSFEQYF.

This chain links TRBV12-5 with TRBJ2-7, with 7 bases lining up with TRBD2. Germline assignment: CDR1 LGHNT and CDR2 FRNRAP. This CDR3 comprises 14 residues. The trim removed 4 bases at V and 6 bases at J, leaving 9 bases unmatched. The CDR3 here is CASGSQGAGTEQYF. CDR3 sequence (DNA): TGTGCTAGTGGTTCCCAAGGAGCGGGGACCGAGCAGTACTTC.

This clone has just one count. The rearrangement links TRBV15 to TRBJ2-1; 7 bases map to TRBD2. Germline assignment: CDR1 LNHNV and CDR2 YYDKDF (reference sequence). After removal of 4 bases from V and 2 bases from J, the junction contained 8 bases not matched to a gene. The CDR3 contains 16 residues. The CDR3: CATSISREKPYNEQFF. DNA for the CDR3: TGTGCCACCAGCATTTCGCGGGAGAAACCCTACAATGAGCAGTTCTTC. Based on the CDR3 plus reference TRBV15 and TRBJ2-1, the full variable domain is DAMVIQNPRYQVTQFGKPVTLSCSQTLNHNVMYWYQQKSSQAPKLLFHYYDKDFNNEADTPDNFQSRRPNTSFCFLDIRSPGLGDTAMYLCATSISREKPYNEQFFGPGTRLTVL.

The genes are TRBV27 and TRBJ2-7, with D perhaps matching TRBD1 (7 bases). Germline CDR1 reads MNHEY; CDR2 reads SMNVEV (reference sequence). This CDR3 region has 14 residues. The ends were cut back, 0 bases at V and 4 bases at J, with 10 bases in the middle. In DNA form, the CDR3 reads TGTGCCAGCAGTTTATCCCAGGGGGGTTACGAGCAGTACTTC. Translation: CASSLSQGGYEQYF.

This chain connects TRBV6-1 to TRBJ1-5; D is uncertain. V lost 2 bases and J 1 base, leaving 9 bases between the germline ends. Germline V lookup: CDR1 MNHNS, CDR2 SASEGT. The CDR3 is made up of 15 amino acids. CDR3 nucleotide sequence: TGTGCCAGCAGTGAAACGCGGTGGAGCAATCAGCCCCAGCATTTT. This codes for CASSETRWSNQPQHF.

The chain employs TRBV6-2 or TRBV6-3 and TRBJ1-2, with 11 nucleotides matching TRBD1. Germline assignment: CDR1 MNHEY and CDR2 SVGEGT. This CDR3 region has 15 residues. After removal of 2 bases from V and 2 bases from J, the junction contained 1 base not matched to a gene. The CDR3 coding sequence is TGTGCCAGCAGTTACGGACAGGGGGCGAACTATGGCTACACCTTC. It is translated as CASSYGQGANYGYTF.

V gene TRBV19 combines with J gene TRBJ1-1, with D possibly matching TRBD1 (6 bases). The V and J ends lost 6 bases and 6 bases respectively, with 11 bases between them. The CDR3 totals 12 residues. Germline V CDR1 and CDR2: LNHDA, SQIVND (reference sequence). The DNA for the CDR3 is TGTGCCAGTAGCCACAGGGCCGCTGAAGCTTTCTTT. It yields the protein CASSHRAAEAFF.

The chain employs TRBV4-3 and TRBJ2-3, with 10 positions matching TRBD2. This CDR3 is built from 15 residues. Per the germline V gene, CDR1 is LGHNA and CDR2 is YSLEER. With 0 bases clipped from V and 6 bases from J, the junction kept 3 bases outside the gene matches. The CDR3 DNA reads TGCGCCAGCAGCCAAGAGGGTAGCGGGAGGGATACGCAGTATTTT. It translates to CASSQEGSGRDTQYF.

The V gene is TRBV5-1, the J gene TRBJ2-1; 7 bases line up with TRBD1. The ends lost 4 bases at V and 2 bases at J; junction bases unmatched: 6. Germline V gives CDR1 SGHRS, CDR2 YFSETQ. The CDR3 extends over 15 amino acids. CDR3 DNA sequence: TGCGCCAGCAGCCCGGGGACAGCAACCTACAATGAGCAGTTCTTC. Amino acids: CASSPGTATYNEQFF.

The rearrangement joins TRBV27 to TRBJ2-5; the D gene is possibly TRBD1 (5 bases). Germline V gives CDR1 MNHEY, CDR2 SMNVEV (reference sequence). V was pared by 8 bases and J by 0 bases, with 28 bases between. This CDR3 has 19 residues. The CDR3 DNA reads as TGTGCCAGCCCTAAAAGAACCAGGAACCTAAAGGGGCACCAAGAGACCCAGTACTTC. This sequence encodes CASPKRTRNLKGHQETQYF.

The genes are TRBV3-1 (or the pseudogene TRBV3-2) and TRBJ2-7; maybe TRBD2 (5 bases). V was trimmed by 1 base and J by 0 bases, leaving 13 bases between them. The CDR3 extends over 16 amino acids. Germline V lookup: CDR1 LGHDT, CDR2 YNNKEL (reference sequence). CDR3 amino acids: CASSQGISGSSYEQYF. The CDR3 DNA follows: TGTGCCAGCAGCCAAGGAATAAGCGGCAGCTCCTACGAGCAGTACTTC.

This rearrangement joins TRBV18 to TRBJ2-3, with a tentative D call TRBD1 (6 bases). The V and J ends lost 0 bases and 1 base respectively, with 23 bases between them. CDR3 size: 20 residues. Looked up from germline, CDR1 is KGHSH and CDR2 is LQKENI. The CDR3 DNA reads TGTGCCAGCTCACCACCGAATTTCCGTTCGTATGAGGGGGGCACAGATACGCAGTATTTT. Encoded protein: CASSPPNFRSYEGGTDTQYF.

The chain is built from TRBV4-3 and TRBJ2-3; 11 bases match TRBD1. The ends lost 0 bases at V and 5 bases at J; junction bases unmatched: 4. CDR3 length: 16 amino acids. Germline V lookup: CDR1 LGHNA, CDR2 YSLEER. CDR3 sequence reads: CASSQDGTGGRDTQYF. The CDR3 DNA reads TGCGCCAGCAGCCAAGACGGGACAGGGGGGAGAGATACGCAGTATTTT.

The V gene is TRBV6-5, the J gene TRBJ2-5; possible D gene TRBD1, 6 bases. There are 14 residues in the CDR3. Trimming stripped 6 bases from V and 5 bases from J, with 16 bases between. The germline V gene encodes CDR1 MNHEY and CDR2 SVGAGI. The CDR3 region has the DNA TGTGCCAGCAGCCGTGATTGGCAGGGGGAGACCCAGTACTTC. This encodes CASSRDWQGETQYF.

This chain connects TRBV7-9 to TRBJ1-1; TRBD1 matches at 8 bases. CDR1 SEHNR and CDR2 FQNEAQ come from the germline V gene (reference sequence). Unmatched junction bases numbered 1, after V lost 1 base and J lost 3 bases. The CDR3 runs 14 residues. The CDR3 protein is CASSLGTGYTEAFF. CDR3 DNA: TGTGCCAGCAGCTTAGGGACAGGGTACACTGAAGCTTTCTTT.

In DNA, the CDR3 is TGTGCCAGCACCCCGCAACGGGCGGGAGGTCTCGAGCAGTACTTC. Its translation: CASTPQRAGGLEQYF. This chain links TRBV27 with TRBJ2-7; TRBD2 aligns across 8 bases. CDR1 is MNHEY and CDR2 is SMNVEV in the germline V gene (reference sequence). J was trimmed by 6 bases and V by 7 bases; bases with no gene match: 14. The CDR3 length is 15 residues.